This T cell receptor (beta chain) came from a study of T cells in Graves' hyperthyroidism and ophthalmopathy (dated by TCRdb to about 2019). Broadly, across the study: Peripheral blood was collected at initial diagnosis, before any treatment. Once sampling was done, hyperthyroidism patients were given methimazole at a starting dose of 30 mg daily, whereas ophthalmopathy patients were given high-dose intravenous methylprednisolone. The roughly 99 discovery patients were divided at random into training and test sets in a 7:3 ratio. A discovery cohort of about 96 patients, fewer than 50 with Graves' ophthalmopathy and about 58 with stable Graves' hyperthyroidism, was used to find distinguishing TCR V-J signatures. An independent validation cohort of around 19 hyperthyroidism patients and 17 patients who later progressed to ophthalmopathy tested prospective prediction of ophthalmopathy. TCR Vbeta CDR3 sequencing of fewer than 150 peripheral blood samples (43 ophthalmopathy, over 70 hyperthyroidism and around 17 progressor patients) is reported in the paper. The study also compared thyroid tissue and blood T-cell repertoires from about six Graves' hyperthyroidism patients. Paper-wide results and their limitations: A 13 V-J signature model separated ophthalmopathy from stable hyperthyroidism, with around 90% sensitivity and 81.08% specificity in cross-validation and 80%/75% in testing. Sample size was not statistically predetermined, and investigators were not blinded to group allocation. In validation, the model predicted progression to ophthalmopathy with about 71% sensitivity and approximately 74% specificity, a median of 6.5 months before onset. Most expanded thyroid clonotypes (frequency above 0.001) were also found in blood, which suggests that blood repertoires may mirror thyroid immune responses.

Cut back by 4 bases and 1 base, the V and J ends lie 10 bases apart. The CDR3 holds 14 amino acids from the cysteine to the phenylalanine. The CDR3 DNA has 42 bases and is translated from base 1. The germline V gene (reference sequence) provides CDR1 SEHNR and CDR2 FQNEAQ. As regards this clonotype: The antigen this receptor binds is unknown. Per-base quality was not reported, and no clone a single base away is much larger than it.

TCR beta CDR3 regions were amplified from RNA transcripts. For the first round of RT-PCR on the TCR CDR3, the HTBI primer set was used together with the Qiagen OneStep RT-PCR kit. Libraries were constructed in a second round of multiplex PCR, after which size selection and purification were carried out. Paired-end sequencing of the libraries was performed with 100 bp reads on an Illumina HiSeq2000. From the authors' description of their analysis: SOAPnuke was used to process the raw data, throwing out any read that contained adapters or uncalled bases, had a mean Phred below 15, or lacked an exact constant-primer or identifier match. High-quality paired reads were merged with COPE v1.2.5, and unique nucleotide sequences were defined as clonotypes. Clonotypes were aligned to IMGT TRBV, TRBD and TRBJ reference segments using MiTCR v1.1. Only V-J combinations with frequency above 0.0001, covering roughly 99% of repertoires, were analysed. The TCS score was defined as F50 (clonal expansion) divided by E x V (chaos), with BLOSUM62-based TCRdist calculated between CDR3 peptides within each V-J. Welch's t-statistics and random forest reduced roughly 530 V-J features to 10 to 15, which were used in a naive Bayes classifier (R e1071). TCRdb itself trimmed the public reads at Q25 with fastp, ran MiXCR and retained productive beta chains. CDR3 protein sequences are deduplicated, and each keeps its most common genes and DNA. The V and J calls and clone size come from TCRdb's table, not from the authors' own analysis. The sample profile shows around 600,000 distinct CDR3 sequences; 14% of them were found once. Under 15% of the sample is in the top ten clones.

Moderately to severely active disease, a Clinical Activity Score of at least 3, a NOSPECS grade of at least 4, and a duration under 3 months were present in ophthalmopathy patients. Exclusion was applied to patients with uncontrolled infections, other autoimmune diseases, pregnancy or lactation. Diagnoses relied on clinical symptoms, serum thyroxine and TRAb, thyroid ultrasound and orbital computed tomography. PBMCs were isolated from about 9 ml of fresh peripheral blood by Ficoll-Paque density gradient centrifugation. Trizol reagent was used to extract total RNA, and RNA quality was then checked on an Agilent 2100 Bioanalyzer.

Sequences were obtained from blood. The receptor's source is a woman aged 45-59 years with Graves' ophthalmopathy. The chain uses TRBV7-9 and TRBJ1-1; TRBD1 is a weak D gene call, 6 bases matching. In nucleotide form, the sequence is TGTGCCAGCAGCTCCAGACAGGCGAACACTGAAGCTTTCTTT. Protein translation: CASSSRQANTEAFF.